This T cell receptor beta chain was retrieved from a study of naive and memory T cell subsets. Findings and limits, study-wide: TCR transcript changes with activation or differentiation may affect this RNA method.

An oligonucleotide containing a UMI was ligated to the 3' end of TCR cDNA. Whole blood, roughly 2.5 ml, came from adult healthy volunteers. This clonotype occurred many times. Its antigen remains unknown. The SP2 primer and nested alpha and beta constant region primers amplified ligated cDNA in four rounds. TCRdb itself ran the 5' RACE reads through MiXCR, one entry per CDR3 protein. The table shows about 48,000 distinct CDR3 sequences, with about 4.5% occurring only once. Germline assignment: CDR1 DFQATT and CDR2 SNEGSKA (reference sequence). The CDR3 has 17 residues. The V gene is TRBV20-1, the J gene TRBJ1-1, with TRBD1 matching over 10 bases. This receptor was identified in a female donor in good health. CDR3 loop: CRLSGQGWHGGTTEAFF. For the CDR3, the DNA is TGCAGACTATCGGGACAGGGGTGGCATGGGGGGACCACTGAAGCTTTCTTT.